This T cell receptor beta chain was found in a study of CD8+ T cells in alopecia areata. Comment on this clone: Each gene name is a mouse one. With the read ending 4 residues before the CDR3 end, the germline J gene is used to fill in that end.

Sequencing templates came from extracted RNA that was reverse transcribed into cDNA. The method was immunoSEQ multiplex PCR; TCRdb's version includes in-frame clones alone and lacks a portion of them. The sample was found to contain over 250,000 clones, and every one recurs. The CDR3 loop spans 15 amino acids. Trimming cost V 0 bases and J 3 bases, with 11 bases left between them. Germline V CDR1 and CDR2: LGHNA, YNLKQL (reference sequence). Scientists pooled cutaneous lymph node cells and sorted them on CD4, CD8alpha, NKG2D, NKG2ACE and other markers. The V gene is TRBV5, the J gene TRBJ1-1; a weak D match, TRBD1 (5 bases). The sample taken for sequencing was CD4+ T cells sorted from a lymph node. The sequence came from a C3H/HeJ mouse with alopecia areata. The strain's MHC: H2-k. The CDR3 bases that were read are TGTGCCAGCAGCCAAGATGGGGGTGGGCACACA. Translated: CASSQDGGGHT. In full, the CDR3 reads CASSQDGGGHTEVFF.